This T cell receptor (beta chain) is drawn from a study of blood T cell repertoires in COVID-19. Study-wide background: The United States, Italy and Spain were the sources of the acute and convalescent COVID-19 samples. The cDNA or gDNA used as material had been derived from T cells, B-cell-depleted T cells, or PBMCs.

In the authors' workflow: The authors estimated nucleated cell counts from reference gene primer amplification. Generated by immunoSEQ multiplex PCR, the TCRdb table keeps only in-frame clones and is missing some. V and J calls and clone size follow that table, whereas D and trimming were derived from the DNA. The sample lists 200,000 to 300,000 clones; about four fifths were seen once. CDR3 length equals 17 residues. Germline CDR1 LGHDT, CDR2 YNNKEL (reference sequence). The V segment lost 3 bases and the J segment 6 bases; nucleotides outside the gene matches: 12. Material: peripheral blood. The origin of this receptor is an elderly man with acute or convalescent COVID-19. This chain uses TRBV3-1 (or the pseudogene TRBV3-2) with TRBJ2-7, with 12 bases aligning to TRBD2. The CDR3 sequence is CASSHLRRLAGVGEQYF. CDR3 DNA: TGTGCCAGCAGCCACCTTCGGAGACTAGCGGGAGTCGGCGAGCAGTACTTC.